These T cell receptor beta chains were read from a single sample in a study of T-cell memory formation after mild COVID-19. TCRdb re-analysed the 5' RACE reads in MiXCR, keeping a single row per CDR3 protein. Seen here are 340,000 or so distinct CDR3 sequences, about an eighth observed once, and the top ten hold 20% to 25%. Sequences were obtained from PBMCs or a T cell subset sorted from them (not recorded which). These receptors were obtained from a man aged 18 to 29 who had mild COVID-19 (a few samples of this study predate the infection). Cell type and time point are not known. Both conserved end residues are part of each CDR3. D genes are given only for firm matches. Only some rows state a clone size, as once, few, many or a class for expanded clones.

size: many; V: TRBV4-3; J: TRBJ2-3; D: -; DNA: TGCGCCAGCAGCCCTACACTTGGGGGCACAGATACGCAGTATTTT; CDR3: CASSPTLGGTDTQYF
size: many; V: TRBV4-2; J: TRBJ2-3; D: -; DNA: TGTGCCAGCAGCCAAGATCTAGCGCCAAACCTGGGAGATACGCAGTATTTT; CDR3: CASSQDLAPNLGDTQYF
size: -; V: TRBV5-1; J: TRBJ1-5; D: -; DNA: TGCGCCAGCAGCTTGGATCCAGGGGCAGATCAGCCCCAGCATTTT; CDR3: CASSLDPGADQPQHF
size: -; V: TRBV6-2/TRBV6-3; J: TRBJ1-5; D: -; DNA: TGTGCCAGCAGCACCAGGGACCAGCCCCAGCATTTT; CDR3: CASSTRDQPQHF
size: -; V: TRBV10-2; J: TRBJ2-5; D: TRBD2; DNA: TGCGCCAGCTCTGGACTAGCCGAAGAGACCCAGTACTTC; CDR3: CASSGLAEETQYF
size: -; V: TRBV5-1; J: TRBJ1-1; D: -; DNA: TGCGCCAGCAGCTTACGAGCCCTGAGTTGGTCCACTGAAGCTTTCTTT; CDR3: CASSLRALSWSTEAFF
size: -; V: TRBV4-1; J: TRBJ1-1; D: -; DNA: TGCGCCAGCAGCCAACACGGGGTTAACACTGAAGCTTTCTTT; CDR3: CASSQHGVNTEAFF
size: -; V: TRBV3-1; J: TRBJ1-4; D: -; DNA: TGTGCCAGCAGAATGTCGGCAACTAATGAAAAACTGTTTTTT; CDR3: CASRMSATNEKLFF
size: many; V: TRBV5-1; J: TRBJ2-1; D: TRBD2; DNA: TGCGCCAGCAGCTTCTCTAGCGGGGGGTCCTACAATGAGCAGTTCTTC; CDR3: CASSFSSGGSYNEQFF
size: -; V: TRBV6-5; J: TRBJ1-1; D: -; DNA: TGTGCCAGCAGTTACGATACAGGGTACAACACTGAAGCTTTCTTT; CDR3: CASSYDTGYNTEAFF
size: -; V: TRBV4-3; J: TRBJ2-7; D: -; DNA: TGCGCCAGCAGCCAAGCTCCGGGGTACGAGCAGTACTTC; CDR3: CASSQAPGYEQYF